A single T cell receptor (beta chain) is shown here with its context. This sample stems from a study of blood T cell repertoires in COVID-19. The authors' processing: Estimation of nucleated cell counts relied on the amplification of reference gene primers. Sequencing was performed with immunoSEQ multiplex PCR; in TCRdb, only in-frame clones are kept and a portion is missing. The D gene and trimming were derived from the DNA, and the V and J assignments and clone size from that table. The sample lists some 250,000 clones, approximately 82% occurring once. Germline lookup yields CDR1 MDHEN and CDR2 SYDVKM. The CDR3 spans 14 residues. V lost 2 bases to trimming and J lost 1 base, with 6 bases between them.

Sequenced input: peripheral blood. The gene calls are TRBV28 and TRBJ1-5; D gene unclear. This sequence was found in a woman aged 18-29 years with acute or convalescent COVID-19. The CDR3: CASSLGRSNQPQHF. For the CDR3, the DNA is TGTGCCAGCAGTTTAGGCCGAAGCAATCAGCCCCAGCATTTT.